Presented here are 24 T cell receptor beta chains from one specimen sequenced in a study of human T cells and chemical hapten exposure. TCRdb re-called the RACE reads through MiXCR, storing one row per CDR3 protein. The sample consists of 75,000 to 100,000 distinct CDR3 sequences, around 9.3% of them appearing once. Noted time point: patch test 2, 6 weeks after DPC sensitization. Treatment given: therapeutic diphenylcyclopropenone sensitization with weekly scalp DPC. Source: whole blood, taken in connection with sensitization to the hapten diphenylcyclopropenone (DPC). These receptors all come from a woman aged 40 to 50 with alopecia areata. Some clones in this sample may be carry-over from other donors' samples.

The rearrangement uses TRBV18 and TRBJ2-1, with TRBD2 matching over 9 bases. The V segment lost 2 bases and the J segment 7 bases; nucleotides outside the gene matches: 6. CDR1 KGHSH and CDR2 LQKENI come from the germline V gene. This CDR3 spans 15 amino acids. CDR3 DNA sequence: TGTGCCAGCTCACCAGGGGCTAGCGGGATGAATGAGCAGTTCTTC. Translated, it gives CASSPGASGMNEQFF.

The chain is built from TRBV6-2 or TRBV6-3 and TRBJ2-4, with 9 bases lining up with TRBD2. This CDR3 comprises 16 residues. Germline trimming cut 0 bases from V and 3 bases from J; bases unmatched to any gene: 3. The germline V gene has CDR1 MNHEY and CDR2 SVGEGT. Here the CDR3 reads CASSYSETSGKNIQYF. CDR3 DNA sequence: TGTGCCAGCAGTTACTCAGAGACTAGCGGCAAAAACATTCAGTACTTC.

This clonotype has at least ten counts. The V gene is TRBV3-1, the J gene TRBJ2-7; either TRBD1 or TRBD2 may fit D (5 bases each). The CDR3 spans 15 residues. V was pared by 0 bases and J by 3 bases, with 12 bases between. CDR1 is LGHDT and CDR2 is YNNKEL in the germline V gene (reference sequence). The CDR3 coding sequence is TGTGCCAGCAGCCAAGAACGTCTGGGACGCTACGAGCAGTACTTC. The encoded protein is CASSQERLGRYEQYF.

This clonotype was seen many times. This chain links TRBV29-1 with TRBJ1-1, with 10 nucleotides matching TRBD1. Germline loops: CDR1 SQVTM, CDR2 ANQGSEA. The CDR3 is 12 amino acids. V dropped 6 bases and J dropped 8; count of bases not matched to a gene: 6. The CDR3 spells CSVGTGEREAFF. Here the CDR3 DNA reads TGCAGCGTAGGGACAGGGGAGCGGGAAGCTTTCTTT.

The chain recombines TRBV2 with TRBJ2-7, with D unresolved. This CDR3 region has 13 residues. The V gene's germline CDR1 is SNHLY and CDR2 FYNNEI. The V end lost 2 bases, the J end lost 3 bases, and 8 bases lay between the germline ends. CDR3 region: CASSEMGLYEQYF. The CDR3 DNA is TGTGCCAGCAGTGAAATGGGCCTCTACGAGCAGTACTTC.

This chain links TRBV11-3 with TRBJ2-3; 10 bases are shared with TRBD1. From germline, CDR1 is SGHNT and CDR2 YENEEA. Trimming removed 5 bases from V and 5 bases from J; junction bases left unmatched: 4. CDR3 size: 14 residues. The CDR3 coding sequence is TGTGCCAGCAGCCCGGGACAGGGGAGAGATACGCAGTATTTT. Its translation is CASSPGQGRDTQYF. The variable domain in full, with the rest retrieved from reference TRBV11-3 and TRBJ2-3, is EAGVVQSPRYKIIEKKQPVAFWCNPISGHNTLYWYLQNLGQGPELLIRYENEEAVDDSQLPKDRFSAERLKGVDSTLKIQPAELGDSAVYLCASSPGQGRDTQYFGPGTRLTVL.

A few counts support this clonotype. The chain joins TRBV5-5 to TRBJ2-7; TRBD2 matches 10 bases. V lost 1 base and J lost 10; bases outside the gene matches: 8. The CDR3 has 14 residues. Germline CDR1 and CDR2: SGHKS and YYEKEE (reference sequence). This chain's CDR3 is CASSLIDASGRQYF. The CDR3, as DNA: TGTGCCAGCAGCTTGATTGATGCTAGCGGGAGACAGTACTTC.

This clonotype has ten or more counts. The chain carries TRBV6-1 and TRBJ1-4; D gene uncertain. Germline V gives CDR1 MNHNS, CDR2 SASEGT. With 0 bases removed from V and 2 bases from J, the gap between germline ends came to 4 bases. The CDR3 spans 14 residues. The CDR3 sequence: CASSEASTNEKLFF. The CDR3 nucleotides are TGTGCCAGCAGTGAAGCATCTACTAATGAAAAACTGTTTTTT.

In its sample, this clonotype was seen a few times. This chain links TRBV3-1 with TRBJ2-1; D call uncertain. The CDR3 sequence is 14 residues long. V lost 7 bases, J lost 5 bases, and 15 bases lay in between. CDR1 LGHDT and CDR2 YNNKEL come from the germline V gene (reference sequence). Here the CDR3 DNA reads TGTGCCAGCACCACCGGGCTTCTAAACAATGAGCAGTTCTTC. Translating gives CASTTGLLNNEQFF.

As concerns this clonotype: Its ends do not fully match the called genes, so a read error is possible. J is TRBJ2-1 and V is TRBV28; weak D call: TRBD2 (5 bases). This CDR3 has 15 amino acids. Germline CDR1 reads MDHEN; CDR2 reads SYDVKM. The CDR3 nucleotides are TGTGCCAGCAGTTCAGCGGCGGACGGCTACAATGAGCTGTTCTTC. This codes for CASSSAADGYNELFF.

The CDR3 region is CASSRIGDSNQPQHF. CDR3 bases: TGTGCCAGCAGCAGGATTGGAGATAGCAATCAGCCCCAGCATTTT. The V gene is TRBV12-3 or TRBV12-4, the J gene TRBJ1-5; unclear D gene. The CDR3 runs to 15 residues. Trimming shortened V by 6 bases and J by 0 bases, and 12 bases separated the two germline ends.

J is TRBJ2-7 and V is TRBV29-1, with D possibly matching TRBD2 (5 bases). CDR3 size: 15 residues. V was shortened by 6 bases and J by 4 bases, with 22 bases between the two germline ends. Germline V gene sequence: CDR1 SQVTM, CDR2 ANQGSEA. The DNA of the CDR3 is TGCAGCGTCCGGACCGGAGTAGCGACTACTTACGAGCAGTACTTC. It specifies CSVRTGVATTYEQYF.

The V call is TRBV28, the J call TRBJ2-7; either TRBD1 or TRBD2 may fit D (6 bases each). This CDR3 contains 13 residues. The V and J ends lost 6 bases and 5 bases respectively, with 14 bases between them. Germline values: CDR1 MDHEN, CDR2 SYDVKM. The CDR3 loop is CASSGGGFDEQYF. CDR3 DNA: TGTGCCAGCAGCGGAGGGGGATTCGACGAGCAGTACTTC.

The chain carries TRBV6-5 and TRBJ2-2; maybe TRBD2 (5 bases). The germline V gene has CDR1 MNHEY and CDR2 SVGAGI. V dropped 6 bases and J dropped 5 bases, with 13 bases sitting between them. The length of the CDR3 is 14 residues. CDR3 nucleotides: TGTGCCAGCAGACCCGGAGGACGTACCGGGGAGCTGTTTTTT. Translation: CASRPGGRTGELFF.

This clonotype was found a few times. The rearrangement uses TRBV6-2 or TRBV6-3 and TRBJ2-5; the match to TRBD2 covers 8 bases. Germline-derived CDR1 and CDR2 are MNHEY and SVGEGT. The V segment lost 6 bases and the J segment 0 bases; nucleotides outside the gene matches: 6. This CDR3 spans 15 amino acids. CDR3 region: CASSWDGRDQETQYF. The CDR3 DNA is TGTGCCAGCAGCTGGGACGGGAGGGACCAAGAGACCCAGTACTTC.

The V call is TRBV20-1, the J call TRBJ2-2; D may be TRBD1 (6 bases). CDR1 is DFQATT and CDR2 is SNEGSKA in the germline V gene (reference sequence). The CDR3 sequence is 15 residues long. V lost 3 bases and J lost 1, with 12 bases in between. The chain's CDR3 is CSASVTGRNTGELFF. The DNA for the CDR3 is TGCAGTGCTAGCGTTACAGGGCGGAACACCGGGGAGCTGTTTTTT.

This clonotype came up many times. The rearrangement uses TRBV12-3 or TRBV12-4 and TRBJ2-2; the D gene is possibly TRBD2 (5 bases). The CDR3 length is 15 residues. V dropped 5 bases and J dropped 4 bases, with 14 bases sitting between them. The chain's CDR3 is CASSPYRLPTGELFF. CDR3 nucleotide sequence: TGTGCCAGCAGTCCTTACCGACTACCCACCGGGGAGCTGTTTTTT.

This clonotype was observed at least ten times. The CDR3 DNA is TGTGCCAGCTCCCCGGGACAGACAAACTATGGCTACACCTTC. As protein: CASSPGQTNYGYTF. This rearrangement joins TRBV18 to TRBJ1-2; 7 positions agree with TRBD1. CDR3 length: 14 amino acids. CDR1 and CDR2 (germline): KGHSH, LQKENI. The trim removed 6 bases at V and 2 bases at J, leaving 6 bases unmatched.

This clonotype was recorded at least ten times. The J gene is TRBJ1-1, the V gene TRBV28; tentative D call: TRBD1 (6 bases). Germline V gene data show CDR1 as MDHEN and CDR2 as SYDVKM. V was clipped by 5 bases and J by 1 base, with 11 bases between them. The CDR3 spans 14 residues. CDR3 sequence (DNA): TGTGCCAGCAGTCCAGGACAGCAGAACACTGAAGCTTTCTTT. Amino acids: CASSPGQQNTEAFF.

V gene TRBV7-9 combines with J gene TRBJ1-1; 7 bases match TRBD1. Germline V gene data show CDR1 as SEHNR and CDR2 as FQNEAQ (reference sequence). The CDR3 is 14 residues long. V lost 5 bases and J lost 4; bases outside the gene matches: 7. The CDR3 region has the DNA TGTGCCAGCAGCGCCGGTCAGGGGGGCACTGAAGCTTTCTTT. Its protein product is CASSAGQGGTEAFF.

The J gene is TRBJ2-4, the V gene TRBV11-2; a weak D match, TRBD2 (5 bases). The V and J ends lost 5 bases and 0 bases respectively, with 14 bases between them. Per germline, CDR1 SGHAT and CDR2 FQNNGV. The CDR3 contains 16 residues. CDR3 in amino acids: CASSPTRGAAKNIQYF. In nucleotides, the CDR3 is TGTGCCAGCAGCCCCACACGGGGTGCAGCCAAAAACATTCAGTACTTC.

The CDR3 loop reads CATSERLAGRTDTQYF. DNA for the CDR3: TGTGCCACCAGTGAAAGACTAGCGGGACGCACAGATACGCAGTATTTT. The chain recombines TRBV24-1 with TRBJ2-3; the match to TRBD2 covers 11 bases. This CDR3 has 16 amino acids. The germline V gene encodes CDR1 KGHDR and CDR2 SFDVKD. The trim removed 4 bases at V and 1 base at J, leaving 3 bases unmatched.

The genes are TRBV19 and TRBJ2-7; 7 nucleotides agree with TRBD1. V shed 3 bases and J 3 bases; nucleotides not matched to a gene: 2. The length of the CDR3 is 13 residues. Germline assignment: CDR1 LNHDA and CDR2 SQIVND (reference sequence). The CDR3 DNA is TGTGCCAGTAGTATCCGACAGGGCTACGAGCAGTACTTC. It translates to CASSIRQGYEQYF.

V and J are TRBV29-1 and TRBJ2-5; D is uncertain. Germline V gene lookup returns CDR1 SQVTM and CDR2 ANQGSEA. The CDR3 contains 10 residues. V was pared by 3 bases and J by 1 base, with 0 bases between. In nucleotides, the CDR3 is TGCAGCGTTGACCAAGAGACCCAGTACTTC. It codes for CSVDQETQYF. Using reference TRBV29-1 and TRBJ2-5 for the parts outside the CDR3, the full variable domain is SAVISQKPSRDICQRGTSLTIQCQVDSQVTMMFWYRQQPGQSLTLIATANQGSEATYESGFVIDKFPISRPNLTFSTLTVSNMSPEDSSIYLCSVDQETQYFGPGTRLLVL.